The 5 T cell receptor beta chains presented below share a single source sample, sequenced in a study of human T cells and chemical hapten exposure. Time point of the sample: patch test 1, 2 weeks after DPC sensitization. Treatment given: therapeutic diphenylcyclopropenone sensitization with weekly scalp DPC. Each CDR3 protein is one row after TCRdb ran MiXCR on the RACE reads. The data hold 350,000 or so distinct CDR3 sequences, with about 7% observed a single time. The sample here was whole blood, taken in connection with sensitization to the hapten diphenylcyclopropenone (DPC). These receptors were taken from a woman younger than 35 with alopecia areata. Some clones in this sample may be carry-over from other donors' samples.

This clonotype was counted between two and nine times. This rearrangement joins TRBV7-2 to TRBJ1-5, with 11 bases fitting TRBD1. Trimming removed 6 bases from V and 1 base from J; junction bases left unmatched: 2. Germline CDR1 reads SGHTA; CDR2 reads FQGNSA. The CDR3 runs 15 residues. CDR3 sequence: CASSRDRGSNQPQHF. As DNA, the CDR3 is TGTGCCAGCAGTAGGGACAGGGGGAGCAATCAGCCCCAGCATTTT. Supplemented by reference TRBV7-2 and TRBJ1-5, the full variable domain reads GAGVSQSPSNKVTEKGKDVELRCDPISGHTALYWYRQSLGQGLEFLIYFQGNSAPDKSGLPSDRFSAERTGGSVSTLTIQRTQQEDSAVYLCASSRDRGSNQPQHFGDGTRLSIL.

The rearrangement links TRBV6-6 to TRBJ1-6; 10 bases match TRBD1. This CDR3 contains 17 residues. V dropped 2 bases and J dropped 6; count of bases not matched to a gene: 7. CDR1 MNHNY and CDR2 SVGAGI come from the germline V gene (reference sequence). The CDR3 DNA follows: TGTGCCAGCAGTTACCCCATGGGACAGGGGAGTAATTCACCCCTCCACTTT. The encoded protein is CASSYPMGQGSNSPLHF.

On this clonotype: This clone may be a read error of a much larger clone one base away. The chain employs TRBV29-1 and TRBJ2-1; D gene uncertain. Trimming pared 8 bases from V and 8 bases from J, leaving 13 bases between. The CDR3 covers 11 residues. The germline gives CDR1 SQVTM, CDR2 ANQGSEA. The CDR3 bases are TGCAGCCAACGAAAGGTCGATGAGCAGTTCTTC. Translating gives CSQRKVDEQFF.

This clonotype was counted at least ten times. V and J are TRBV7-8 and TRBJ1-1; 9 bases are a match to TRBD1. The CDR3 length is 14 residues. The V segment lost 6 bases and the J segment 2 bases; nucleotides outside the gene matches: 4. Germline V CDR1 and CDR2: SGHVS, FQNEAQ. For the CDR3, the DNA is TGTGCCAGCAGTTCGGGACAGGGAAACACTGAAGCTTTCTTT. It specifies CASSSGQGNTEAFF. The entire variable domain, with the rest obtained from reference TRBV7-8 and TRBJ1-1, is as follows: GAGVSQSPRYKVAKRGQDVALRCDPISGHVSLFWYQQALGQGPEFLTYFQNEAQLDKSGLPSDRFFAERPEGSVSTLKIQRTQQEDSAVYLCASSSGQGNTEAFFGQGTRLTVV.

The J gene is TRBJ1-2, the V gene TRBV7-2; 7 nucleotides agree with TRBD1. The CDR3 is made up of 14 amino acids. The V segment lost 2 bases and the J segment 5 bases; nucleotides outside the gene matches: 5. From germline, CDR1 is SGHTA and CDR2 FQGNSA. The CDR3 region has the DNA TGTGCCAGCAGCTTATCGGACAGGCTTTATGGCTACACCTTC. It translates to CASSLSDRLYGYTF.